The source of this T cell receptor beta chain is a study of blood T cell repertoires in COVID-19. Germline V lookup: CDR1 LNHDA, CDR2 SQIVND (reference sequence). Trimming removed 5 bases from V and 4 bases from J, with 15 bases in between. CDR3 size: 15 residues. As originally analysed: Counts of nucleated cells, estimated from reference gene primer amplification, were obtained. TCRdb keeps only in-frame clones here, not all; method: immunoSEQ multiplex PCR. The V and J calls and clone size are taken from that table; D and trimming were inferred from the DNA. The sample yields a few hundred thousand clones, 80% to 90% seen once.

Sequences were obtained from peripheral blood. This clonotype originated in a man in his fifties or sixties who had recovered from COVID-19. This chain joins TRBV19 and TRBJ1-5; D perhaps matches TRBD1 (6 bases). This chain's CDR3 is CASSSGGAVNQPQHF. Here the CDR3 DNA reads TGTGCCAGTAGTTCGGGGGGGGCTGTTAATCAGCCCCAGCATTTT.